These T cell receptor beta chains were read from a single sample in a study of cytomegalovirus exposure and HLA in healthy donors. Data came from immunoSEQ multiplex PCR; TCRdb stores just in-frame clones and leaves some out. In the table there are 180,000 or so clones, around 86% of which are singletons. The sequenced sample consisted of PBMCs. The receptor source for this set is a man younger than 40 in good health and CMV-seropositive. Both conserved end residues are part of each CDR3. The D gene is left open where the match is weak. A clone size is listed for some rows: how often the clone was seen (once, few, many), or a class if it is expanded.

d_call,v_call,clone_size,cdr3_length,j_call,cdr3_aa,cdr3_nt
NA,TRBV5-1,NA,16,TRBJ2-2,CASSVRTQTNTGELFF,TGCGCCAGCTCAGTACGGACTCAAACGAACACCGGGGAGCTGTTTTTT
NA,TRBV6-5,NA,13,TRBJ2-6,CASSQGGYNVLTF,TGTGCCAGCAGCCAAGGGGGGTACAACGTCCTGACTTTC
NA,TRBV18,NA,15,TRBJ2-7,CASSPYVDSIYEQYF,TGTGCCAGCTCACCATATGTTGACAGTATCTACGAGCAGTACTTC
NA,TRBV7-2,NA,14,TRBJ2-5,CASSSPGVRETQYF,TGTGCCAGCAGCTCACCAGGGGTCCGAGAGACCCAGTACTTC
NA,TRBV9,few,13,TRBJ2-7,CASSAGGSYEQYF,TGTGCCAGCAGCGCAGGAGGGTCCTACGAGCAGTACTTC
NA,TRBV29-1,NA,15,TRBJ1-1,CSVELGWARNTEAFF,TGCAGCGTTGAGCTGGGTTGGGCTAGGAACACTGAAGCTTTCTTT
TRBD2,TRBV18,NA,14,TRBJ2-5,CASSPLRGGETQYF,TGTGCCAGCTCACCTCTACGGGGGGGAGAGACCCAGTACTTC
TRBD2,TRBV7-3,NA,15,TRBJ2-1,CASSATGTSVIEQFF,TGTGCCAGCAGCGCGACCGGGACTAGCGTTATTGAGCAGTTCTTC
NA,TRBV6-5,NA,13,TRBJ2-7,CASSYFGGDEQYF,TGTGCCAGCAGTTACTTTGGGGGCGACGAGCAGTACTTC
NA,TRBV11-3,NA,12,TRBJ1-2,CASSFDSYGYTF,TGTGCCAGCAGCTTCGACAGCTATGGCTACACCTTC
NA,TRBV28,NA,13,TRBJ2-2,CASSLLNTGELFF,TGTGCCAGCAGTTTATTGAACACCGGGGAGCTGTTTTTT
NA,TRBV6-5,NA,13,TRBJ1-4,CASSYRVGEKLFF,TGTGCCAGCAGTTACCGGGTCGGGGAAAAACTGTTTTTT
TRBD2,TRBV29-1,NA,20,TRBJ2-2,CSVEDGPGLAGGGDTGELFF,TGCAGCGTTGAAGACGGGCCCGGACTAGCGGGAGGCGGGGACACCGGGGAGCTGTTTTTT
NA,TRBV18,NA,13,TRBJ2-7,CASSSTESYEQYF,TGTGCCAGCTCCTCGACGGAATCCTACGAGCAGTACTTC
NA,TRBV25-1,NA,13,TRBJ1-1,CASSDRGRTEAFF,TGTGCCAGCAGTGACAGGGGAAGGACTGAAGCTTTCTTT
NA,TRBV30,NA,13,TRBJ1-2,CAWKGGGIYGYTF,TGTGCCTGGAAAGGTGGAGGAATCTATGGCTACACCTTC
NA,TRBV7-9,NA,15,TRBJ1-4,CASSLEGRPSGKLFF,TGTGCCAGCAGCTTAGAAGGTCGGCCTTCCGGAAAACTGTTTTTT
NA,TRBV5-1,NA,16,TRBJ2-7,CASSWKSGSFDYEQYF,TGCGCCAGCAGCTGGAAATCAGGGTCATTCGACTACGAGCAGTACTTC
TRBD1,TRBV9,NA,15,TRBJ2-7,CASSPHPGQAYEQYF,TGTGCCAGCAGCCCCCACCCGGGACAGGCCTACGAGCAGTACTTC
TRBD1,TRBV27,few,15,TRBJ2-7,CASSLIGTGVYEQYF,TGTGCCAGCAGTTTAATAGGAACAGGGGTGTACGAGCAGTACTTC
TRBD2,TRBV5-1,NA,16,TRBJ2-1,CASRITSGSSYNEQFF,TGCGCCAGCAGGATTACTAGCGGTAGCTCCTACAATGAGCAGTTCTTC
NA,TRBV4-2,NA,14,TRBJ1-5,CASSQAGRNQPQHF,TGTGCCAGCAGCCAAGCAGGTCGCAATCAGCCCCAGCATTTT
TRBD1,TRBV6-5,NA,15,TRBJ1-2,CATMSPGDRDYGYTF,TGTGCCACCATGAGCCCCGGGGACAGAGACTATGGCTACACCTTC
NA,TRBV10-3,NA,12,TRBJ1-3,CAISGGGNTIYF,TGTGCCATCAGTGGGGGTGGAAACACCATATATTTT
NA,TRBV4-1,NA,16,TRBJ1-2,CASSQDQTANYYGYTF,TGCGCCAGCAGCCAAGATCAGACAGCGAACTACTATGGCTACACCTTC
NA,TRBV5-6,NA,17,TRBJ2-3,CASSFPRALGGTDTQYF,TGTGCCAGCAGCTTCCCGAGGGCACTTGGGGGCACAGATACGCAGTATTTT
NA,TRBV9,NA,17,TRBJ2-2,CASSVVVGQSNTGELFF,TGTGCCAGCAGCGTAGTGGTCGGGCAGTCGAACACCGGGGAGCTGTTTTTT
NA,TRBV4-1,NA,16,TRBJ2-6,CASSQDPGAGANVLTF,TGCGCCAGCAGCCAGGATCCCGGGGCGGGGGCCAACGTCCTGACTTTC
TRBD2,TRBV6-1,NA,15,TRBJ2-1,CASTKPVAGVDEQFF,TGTGCCAGCACCAAACCAGTGGCGGGAGTGGATGAGCAGTTCTTC
TRBD1,TRBV10-3,NA,14,TRBJ1-5,CAISEQGPNQPQHF,TGTGCCATCAGTGAACAGGGGCCCAATCAGCCCCAGCATTTT
NA,TRBV6-5,once,12,TRBJ1-2,CASRDSHYGYTF,TGTGCCAGCAGGGACTCTCACTATGGCTACACCTTC
TRBD2,TRBV14,NA,16,TRBJ2-3,CASSQGSGRSTDTQYF,TGTGCCAGCAGCCAAGGTAGCGGGAGATCCACAGATACGCAGTATTTT
TRBD2,TRBV9,NA,18,TRBJ2-2,CASSVTSGRAVITGELFF,TGTGCCAGCAGCGTCACTAGCGGGAGGGCCGTGATTACCGGGGAGCTGTTTTTT
NA,TRBV19,NA,14,TRBJ2-1,CATSGTIDYNEQFF,TGTGCCACCAGCGGGACAATTGATTACAATGAGCAGTTCTTC
NA,TRBV2,NA,11,TRBJ1-2,CASISAYGYTF,TGTGCCAGCATTAGCGCCTATGGCTACACCTTC
NA,TRBV5-4,few,13,TRBJ1-6,CASSLDYNSPLHF,TGTGCCAGCAGCTTGGACTACAATTCACCCCTCCACTTT
NA,TRBV27,NA,16,TRBJ2-4,CASSFRPPSSGNIQYF,TGTGCCAGCAGTTTTAGGCCTCCAAGTTCGGGAAACATTCAGTACTTC
NA,TRBV18,NA,14,TRBJ1-1,CASSRQPTTDEAFF,TGTGCCAGCTCACGACAACCTACAACCGATGAAGCTTTCTTT
NA,TRBV4-1,NA,15,TRBJ2-1,CASSQVPGLYNEQFF,TGCGCCAGCAGCCAAGTCCCGGGACTTTACAATGAGCAGTTCTTC
NA,TRBV5-1,NA,14,TRBJ2-5,CASSPWTDQETQYF,TGCGCCAGCAGCCCGTGGACAGACCAAGAGACCCAGTACTTC
NA,TRBV30,NA,16,TRBJ1-5,CAWSPFGSVTVQPQHF,TGTGCCTGGAGCCCCTTTGGGTCCGTGACGGTTCAGCCCCAGCATTTT
NA,TRBV2,NA,13,TRBJ2-1,CASSEAKGREQFF,TGTGCCAGCAGTGAAGCGAAGGGCCGTGAGCAGTTCTTC
TRBD1,TRBV28,once,17,TRBJ1-4,CASKLAGQPATNEKLFF,TGTGCCAGCAAATTAGCGGGACAGCCTGCAACTAATGAAAAACTGTTTTTT
NA,TRBV18,NA,15,TRBJ1-1,CASSPGRGGNTEAFF,TGTGCCAGCTCACCAGGGAGGGGAGGGAACACTGAAGCTTTCTTT
NA,TRBV5-1,once,14,TRBJ2-3,CASRLTGRTDTQYF,TGCGCCAGCAGACTGACAGGACGCACAGATACGCAGTATTTT
TRBD2,TRBV9,NA,16,TRBJ2-7,CASSSTTSGSSYEQYF,TGTGCCAGCAGCTCAACGACTAGCGGGAGCTCCTACGAGCAGTACTTC
NA,TRBV18,NA,12,TRBJ1-5,CASSPSNQPQHF,TGTGCCAGCTCACCTAGCAATCAGCCCCAGCATTTT
NA,TRBV27,NA,13,TRBJ2-7,CASSFGTGYEQYF,TGTGCCAGCAGTTTCGGGACTGGATACGAGCAGTACTTC
NA,TRBV30,NA,13,TRBJ1-2,CAWSVRGTYGYTF,TGTGCCTGGAGTGTACGCGGAACCTATGGCTACACCTTC
TRBD2,TRBV4-3,NA,19,TRBJ2-2,CASSQTNTPGLANTGELFF,TGCGCCAGCAGCCAAACGAACACTCCGGGACTAGCGAACACCGGGGAGCTGTTTTTT